This TCR beta chain was captured in a study of blood T cells in healthy people across ages. This clonotype was found many times. V lost 4 bases and J 7 bases, leaving 10 bases between the germline ends. The CDR3 covers 12 residues. A second roughly 7 to 12 cycle PCR used barcoded and J-beta primers. TCRdb processed the 5' RACE reads anew with MiXCR; each CDR3 protein has one entry. Counted here are 600,000 or so distinct CDR3 sequences, about 30% occurring once; the ten biggest clones make up around 16%. Sequencing used blood. The receptor was isolated from a woman aged 80 or older in good health. J is TRBJ2-5 and V is TRBV12-3 or TRBV12-4; no clear D gene. CDR3 amino acids: CASSSIPGTQYF. The CDR3 region has the DNA TGTGCCAGCAGTTCTATACCTGGGACCCAGTACTTC.